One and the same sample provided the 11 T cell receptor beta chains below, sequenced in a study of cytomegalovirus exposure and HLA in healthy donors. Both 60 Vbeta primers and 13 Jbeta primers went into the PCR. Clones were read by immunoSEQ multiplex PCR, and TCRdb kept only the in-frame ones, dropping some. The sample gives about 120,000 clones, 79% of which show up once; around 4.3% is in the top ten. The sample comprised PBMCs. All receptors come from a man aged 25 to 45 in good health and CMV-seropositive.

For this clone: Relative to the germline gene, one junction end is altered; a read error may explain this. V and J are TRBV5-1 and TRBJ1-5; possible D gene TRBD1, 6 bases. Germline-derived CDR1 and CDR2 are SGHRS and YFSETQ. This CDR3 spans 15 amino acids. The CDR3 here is CASSAQGSPNQLQHF. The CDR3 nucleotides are TGCGCCAGTTCAGCCCAGGGGAGTCCCAATCAGCTCCAGCATTTT.

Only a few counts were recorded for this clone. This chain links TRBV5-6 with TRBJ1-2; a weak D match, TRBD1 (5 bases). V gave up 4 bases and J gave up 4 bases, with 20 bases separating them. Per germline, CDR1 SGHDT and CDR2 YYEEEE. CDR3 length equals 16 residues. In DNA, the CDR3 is TGTGCCAGCAGCCTCCCCTACGGGGACTTTTCCTATGGCTACACCTTC. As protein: CASSLPYGDFSYGYTF.

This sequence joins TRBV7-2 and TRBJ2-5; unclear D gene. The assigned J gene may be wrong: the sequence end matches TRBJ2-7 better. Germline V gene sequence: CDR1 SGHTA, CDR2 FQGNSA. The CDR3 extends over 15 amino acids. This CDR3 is CASSLEWSGSYEQYF. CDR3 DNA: TGTGCCAGCAGCTTAGAATGGTCGGGTTCCTACGAGCAGTACTTC.

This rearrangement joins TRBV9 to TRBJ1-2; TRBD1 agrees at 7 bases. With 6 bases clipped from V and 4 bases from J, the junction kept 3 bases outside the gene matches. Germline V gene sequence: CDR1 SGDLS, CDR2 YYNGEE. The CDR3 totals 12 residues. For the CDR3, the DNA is TGTGCCAGCATGGGGGACAGCTATGGCTACACCTTC. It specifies CASMGDSYGYTF.

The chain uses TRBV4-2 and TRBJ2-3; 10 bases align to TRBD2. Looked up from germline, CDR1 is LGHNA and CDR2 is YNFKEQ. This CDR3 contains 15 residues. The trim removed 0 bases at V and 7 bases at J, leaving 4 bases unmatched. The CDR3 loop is CASSQDLAGVYTQYF. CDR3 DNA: TGTGCCAGCAGCCAAGACCTAGCGGGGGTTTATACGCAGTATTTT.

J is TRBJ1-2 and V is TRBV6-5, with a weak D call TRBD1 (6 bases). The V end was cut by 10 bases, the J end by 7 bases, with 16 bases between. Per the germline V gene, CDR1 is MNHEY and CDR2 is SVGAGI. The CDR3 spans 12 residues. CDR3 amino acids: CATKPNRAGYTF. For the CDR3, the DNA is TGTGCCACCAAACCCAACAGGGCTGGCTACACCTTC.

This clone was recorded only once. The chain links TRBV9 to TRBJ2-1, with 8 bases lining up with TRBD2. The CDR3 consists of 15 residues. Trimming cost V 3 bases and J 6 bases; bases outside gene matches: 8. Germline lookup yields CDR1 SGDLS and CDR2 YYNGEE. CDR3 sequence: CASSGLANKANEQFF. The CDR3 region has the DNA TGTGCCAGCAGCGGACTAGCGAACAAGGCCAATGAGCAGTTCTTC.

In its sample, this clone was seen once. Here the CDR3 reads CASSTGTGDTEAFF. Written as DNA, the CDR3 is TGTGCCAGCAGCACCGGGACAGGGGATACTGAAGCTTTCTTT. V is TRBV28 and J is TRBJ1-1; 10 nucleotides match TRBD1. Germline CDR1 reads MDHEN; CDR2 reads SYDVKM. V shed 6 bases and J 5 bases; nucleotides not matched to a gene: 6. The CDR3 loop spans 14 amino acids.

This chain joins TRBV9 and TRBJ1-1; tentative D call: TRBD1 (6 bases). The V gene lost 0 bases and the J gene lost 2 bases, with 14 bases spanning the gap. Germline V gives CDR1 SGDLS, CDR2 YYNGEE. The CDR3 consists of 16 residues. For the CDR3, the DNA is TGTGCCAGCAGCGTAGGGGTAGGGGGTACCAACACTGAAGCTTTCTTT. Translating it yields CASSVGVGGTNTEAFF.

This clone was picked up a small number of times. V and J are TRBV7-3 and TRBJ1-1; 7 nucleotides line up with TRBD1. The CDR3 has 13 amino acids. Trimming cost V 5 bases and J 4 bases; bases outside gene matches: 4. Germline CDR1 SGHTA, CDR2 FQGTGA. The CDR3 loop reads CASSGRGSTEAFF. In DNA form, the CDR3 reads TGTGCCAGCAGCGGCAGGGGGAGCACTGAAGCTTTCTTT.

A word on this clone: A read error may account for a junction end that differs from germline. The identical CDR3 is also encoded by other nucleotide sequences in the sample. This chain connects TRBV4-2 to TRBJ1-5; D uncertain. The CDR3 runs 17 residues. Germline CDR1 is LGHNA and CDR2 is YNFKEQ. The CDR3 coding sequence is TGTGCCAGTAGCCAGTACCGAGGACGGGAAAGCAATCAGCCCCAGCATTTT. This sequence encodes CASSQYRGRESNQPQHF.